This T cell receptor (beta chain) was identified in a study of T cell changes during pregnancy in multiple sclerosis. Assay used: immunoSEQ multiplex PCR; TCRdb lists only in-frame clones, some missing. The sample lists 35,000 to 45,000 clones, more than 70% occurring once. This CDR3 comprises 12 residues. Germline CDR1 and CDR2: GTSNPN and SVGIG (reference sequence). The V call is TRBV30, the J call TRBJ2-5; 8 positions match TRBD1. The DNA end is a closer match to TRBJ2-7, so the J assignment may be wrong. The sequenced sample was CD4+ T cells from peripheral blood mononuclear cells, obtained after pregnancy. The receptor comes from a female donor in good health, enrolled as a control in a pregnancy study. The CDR3 nucleotides are TGTGCCCAGGACAGGGAGACCTACGAGCAGTACTTC. It specifies CAQDRETYEQYF.